These 3 T cell receptor beta chains were sequenced from one sample in a study of blood T cell repertoires in COVID-19. The repertoire was sequenced with immunoSEQ multiplex PCR; TCRdb's copy has only in-frame clones and lacks some. Here the sample spans 110,000 or so clones, about nine tenths being singletons. Sequences were obtained from peripheral blood. These receptors were obtained from a woman between 50 and 59 years old with acute or convalescent COVID-19.

This sequence joins TRBV24-1 and TRBJ2-2; possible D gene TRBD1, 7 bases. Germline V gene sequence: CDR1 KGHDR, CDR2 SFDVKD. V was pared by 4 bases and J by 6 bases, with 17 bases between. The CDR3 consists of 16 residues. The CDR3 region is CATSDQQTGRSGELFF. CDR3 nucleotides: TGTGCCACCAGTGACCAGCAGACAGGGAGGTCCGGGGAGCTGTTTTTT.

This chain connects TRBV2 to TRBJ2-1, with D perhaps TRBD1 (6 bases). The CDR3 extends over 12 amino acids. V lost 8 bases and J 6 bases, leaving 11 bases between the germline ends. CDR1 and CDR2 (germline): SNHLY, FYNNEI. The CDR3 DNA sequence: TGTGCCAGCTGGGACACTCCCAATGAGCAGTTCTTC. This encodes CASWDTPNEQFF.

This sequence joins TRBV10-3 and TRBJ2-3; TRBD1 might be the D (5 bases). The CDR3 totals 11 residues. V lost 8 bases to trimming and J lost 3 bases, with 6 bases between them. Per germline, CDR1 ENHRY and CDR2 SYGVKD. In nucleotides, the CDR3 is TGTGCCATCGGGGCTACAGATACGCAGTATTTT. Its translation is CAIGATDTQYF.